This entry is about one TCR beta chain. Its specificity is not known. This entry is derived from a study of cytomegalovirus exposure and HLA in healthy donors. Amplification used 60 Vbeta primers and 13 Jbeta primers. TCRdb's table, derived via immunoSEQ multiplex PCR, lists solely in-frame clones and lacks some. The sample has roughly 180,000 clones; around 80% are singletons. General study points: Links to common viral pathogens appeared, in a later analysis, for several of the most significant clusters.

With 10 bases removed from V and 0 bases from J, the gap between germline ends came to 19 bases. The V gene's germline CDR1 is SNHLY and CDR2 FYNNEI. CDR3 size: 16 residues. The receptor was derived from a woman in her 50s in good health and CMV-seropositive. This rearrangement joins TRBV2 to TRBJ1-5; D might be TRBD1 (5 bases). The sequenced sample consisted of PBMCs. The CDR3: CAIRRHSDSSNQPQHF. CDR3 nucleotide sequence: TGTGCCATACGCCGTCATTCCGACAGTAGCAATCAGCCCCAGCATTTT.